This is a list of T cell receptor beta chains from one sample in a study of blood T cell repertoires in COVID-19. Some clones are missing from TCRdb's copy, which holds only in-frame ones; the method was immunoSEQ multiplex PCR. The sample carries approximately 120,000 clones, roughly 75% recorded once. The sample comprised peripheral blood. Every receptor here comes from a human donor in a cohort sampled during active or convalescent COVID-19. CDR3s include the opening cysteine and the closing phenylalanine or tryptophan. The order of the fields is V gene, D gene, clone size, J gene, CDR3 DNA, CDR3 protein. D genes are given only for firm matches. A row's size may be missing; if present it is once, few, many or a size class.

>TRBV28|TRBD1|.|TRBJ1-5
TGTGCCAGCGGTGCAGCGGGGGCAGGGGGTATTCAGCCCCAGCATTTT
CASGAAGAGGIQPQHF
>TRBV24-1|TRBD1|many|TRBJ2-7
TGTGCCACTCGAGGGGGCTCAACCTACGAGCAGTACTTC
CATRGGSTYEQYF
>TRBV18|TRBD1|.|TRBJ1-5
TGTGCCAGCTCACCCGGGACAGGGGGCACGGCCCAGCATTTT
CASSPGTGGTAQHF
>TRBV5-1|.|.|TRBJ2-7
TGCGCCAGCAGCTTGGGACTAGTATTCTACGAGCAGTACTTC
CASSLGLVFYEQYF
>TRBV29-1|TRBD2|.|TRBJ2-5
TGCAGCGGAAGCGGGAGGAACGATCAAAACCAAGAGACCCAGTACTTC
CSGSGRNDQNQETQYF
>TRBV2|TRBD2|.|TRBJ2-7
TGTGCCAGCAGGGAAACCTCTAGCGGGTCCTACGAGCAGTACTTC
CASRETSSGSYEQYF
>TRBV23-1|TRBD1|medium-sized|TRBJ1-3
TGCGCCAGCAGTCAATGCCCGCACCAACAGGGGACCACTGGAAACACCATATATTTT
CASSQCPHQQGTTGNTIYF
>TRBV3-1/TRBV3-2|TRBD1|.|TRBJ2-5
TGTGCCAGCAGTAGGACAGGCAAAGAGACCCAGTACTTC
CASSRTGKETQYF
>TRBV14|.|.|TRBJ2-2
TGTGCCAGCAGCCAAGATCAGTGGGAGGCGAACACCGGGGAGCTGTTTTTT
CASSQDQWEANTGELFF
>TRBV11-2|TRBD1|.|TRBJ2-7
TGTGCCAGCAGCTTGACTCGACAGGGTCTTAAGTACGAGCAGTACTTC
CASSLTRQGLKYEQYF
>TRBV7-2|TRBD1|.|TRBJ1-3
TGTGCCAGCAGCTTCACAGGGGGCTCTTATGGAAACACCATATATTTT
CASSFTGGSYGNTIYF
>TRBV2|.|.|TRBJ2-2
TGTGCCAGCAGACAGGGTGAGGGCACCGGGGAGCTGTTTTTT
CASRQGEGTGELFF
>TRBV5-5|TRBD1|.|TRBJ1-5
TGTGCCAGCAGCTCTGACGCGGGACAGGCCAATCAGCCCCAGCATTTT
CASSSDAGQANQPQHF
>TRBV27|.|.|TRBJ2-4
TGTGCCAGCAGTTTATATGACAGCTTAGCCAAAAACATTCAGTACTTC
CASSLYDSLAKNIQYF
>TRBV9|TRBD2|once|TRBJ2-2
TGTGCCAGCAGCGAGCGGGGGGCTCCGAACACCGGGGAGCTGTTTTTT
CASSERGAPNTGELFF
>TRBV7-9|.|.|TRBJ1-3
TGTGCCAGCACCTTACAGGGCTCCCTCTCTGGAAACACCATATATTTT
CASTLQGSLSGNTIYF
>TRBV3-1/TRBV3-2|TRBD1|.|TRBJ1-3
TGTGCCAGCAGCCCAGGGACAGGGGGAGGCAACACCATATATTTT
CASSPGTGGGNTIYF